This T cell receptor beta chain emerged from a study of OX40 agonist ivuxolimab in advanced cancers. Background for the entire study: Ivuxolimab was an agonistic, fully human IgG2 monoclonal antibody directed against OX40 (CD134), a costimulatory receptor. The point of sequencing TCRbeta in the periphery was to test whether ivuxolimab changed TCR sequence diversity and drove clonal T-cell expansion. The dose-escalation cohort was about 86% male with a mean age of approximately 60 years, ranging from roughly 23 to 85. The paper describes the monotherapy dose-escalation part (N of about 47 patients) of the phase I trial of ivuxolimab. Prior anti-PD-1, anti-PD-L1 or anti-CTLA-4 therapy was permitted, and 35% to 40% of dose-escalation patients had received checkpoint inhibitors. Three dose-escalation patients achieved partial responses, one with hepatocellular carcinoma and two with cutaneous melanoma. Among the roughly 52 dose-escalation patients, around 20 had hepatocellular carcinoma, roughly 15 melanoma, 9 renal cell carcinoma and 9 head and neck cancer. Intravenous ivuxolimab was administered to patients every 2 weeks at six dose levels: 0.01, 0.1, 0.3, 1.5, 3 and 10 mg/kg. The research as a whole found: In partial responders in the 0.1-3.0 mg/kg groups, normalized peripheral clonal expansion was found to be among the lowest, especially among CD8+ T cells. Clonal expansion of both CD4+ and CD8+ blood T cells was observed from baseline to week 6 at doses 0.1 to 3.0 mg/kg. Which antigens the clonally expanded peripheral T cells were specific for was not determined. Low levels of normalized T-cell clonal expansion were also seen in some patients who did not respond. After ivuxolimab, more expanded clones were found on average in CD8+ T cells than in CD4+ T cells.

About this clone itself: This clone's antigen is unknown. No much larger clonotype is one base removed from it; base qualities were not supplied.

Genomic DNA was isolated from the sorted cells so that the TCRbeta CDR3 region could be sequenced. The immunoSEQ Assay was used for sequencing of TCRbeta CDR3 regions. This is the immuneACCESS table as TCRdb keeps it, with only in-frame sequences that have V and J called. A part of the clones is gone; compared with another copy, unresolved V genes explain less than half, and the rest is unexplained. The sample records approximately 35,000 clones, roughly nine tenths of which are singletons. 36% of the sample belongs to the ten largest clones. The V end gives up 3 bases and the J end 0 bases, leaving 8 bases in the junction not matched to a gene. The CDR3 numbers 16 residues from cysteine through phenylalanine. The CDR3 DNA has 48 bases and is translated from base 1. Taken from the germline V gene, the CDR1 and CDR2 loops are MDHEN and SYDVKM. Patients with a history of autoimmune disease or receiving systemic immunosuppression were excluded from the trial. In every dose cohort, peripheral blood was drawn for TCR sequencing at baseline, cycle 4 day 1, and cycle 7 day 1. Samples were obtained from an open-label, multicenter, first-in-human phase I dose-escalation trial of ivuxolimab. Adults with locally advanced or metastatic head and neck squamous cell, hepatocellular, melanoma or renal cell carcinoma were enrolled in the trial. Before TCR sequencing, CD4+ and CD8+ T cells were separately sorted from peripheral blood.

This clonotype was obtained from an adult with an advanced solid tumor such as melanoma, head and neck, liver or kidney cancer. Sequencing used CD4+ or CD8+ T cells sorted from blood, obtained in a trial of the OX40 agonist ivuxolimab. The chain is assembled from TRBV28 and TRBJ2-7, and 7 junction bases match TRBD2. The nucleotide sequence reads TGTGCCAGCAGTTTGGCCCTAGCGGCTAGCTCCTACGAGCAGTACTTC. Translated, it reads CASSLALAASSYEQYF. The reference TRBV28 and TRBJ2-7 proteins fill in what lies around the CDR3, so the full variable domain reads DVKVTQSSRYLVKRTGEKVFLECVQDMDHENMFWYRQDPGLGLRLIYFSYDVKMKEKGDIPEGYSVSREKKERFSLILESASTNQTSMYLCASSLALAASSYEQYFGPGTRLTVT.